Detailed here is one TCR beta chain. Its cognate antigen is unknown. The entry originates in a study of cytomegalovirus exposure and HLA in healthy donors. The table came from immunoSEQ multiplex PCR; TCRdb's copy has only in-frame clones and leaves some out. The table records nearly 200,000 clones, 70% to 85% of them present only once. Points from the study as a whole: Under in vitro conditions, three CMV-associated chains were confirmed as specific for CMV antigens. Across donors, most TCRs were seen rarely, yet some public ones were widespread.

Trimming took off 7 bases at V and 0 bases at J, with 16 bases between the two ends. This CDR3 has 17 residues. Germline CDR1 and CDR2: ENHRY and SYGVKD. The J gene is TRBJ2-6, the V gene TRBV10-3; a possible D gene is TRBD2 (6 bases). Source material: PBMCs. The receptor comes from a woman aged 25 to 39 in good health and CMV-seropositive. This CDR3 reads CAITGGPMNSGANVLTF. The CDR3 DNA sequence: TGTGCCATCACCGGGGGACCGATGAACTCTGGGGCCAACGTCCTGACTTTC.